This T cell receptor beta chain emerged from a study of T cell changes during pregnancy in multiple sclerosis. The V gene's germline CDR1 is SGHRS and CDR2 YFSETQ. Trimming pared 1 base from V and 4 bases from J, leaving 15 bases between. The length of the CDR3 is 15 residues. Produced via immunoSEQ multiplex PCR; TCRdb's table is partial and in-frame only. The sample includes 55,000 to 65,000 clones, around 90% of them seen just once. This sequence originates from a female donor with multiple sclerosis, enrolled in a pregnancy study. This rearrangement joins TRBV5-1 to TRBJ2-7; D ambiguous. This material consisted of peripheral blood, taken in the second trimester of pregnancy. The CDR3 DNA follows: TGCGCCAGCAGCTTGTCCCCAGGCCCCTTATACGAGCAGTACTTC. Encoded protein: CASSLSPGPLYEQYF.